Listed below are T cell receptor beta chains from one sample, sequenced in a study of blood T cell repertoires in COVID-19. This table comes from immunoSEQ multiplex PCR, and its TCRdb copy is limited to in-frame clones, with some not included. The sample records around 290,000 clones, 70% to 90% being singletons. Sequencing input: PBMCs or T cells enriched from blood (not recorded which). The receptors come from an older woman in a cohort exposed to, infected with or recovered from COVID-19 (not recorded which). CDR3s include the opening cysteine and the closing phenylalanine or tryptophan. The order of the fields is V gene, D gene, J gene, clone size, CDR3 protein, CDR3 DNA. A D gene is named only where the DNA matches it firmly. The size entry is marked missing in some rows and otherwise reads once, few, many or a size class.

>TRBV7-2|-|TRBJ2-3|-
CASSLVFSAGDTQYF
TGTGCCAGCAGCTTAGTGTTTTCAGCGGGAGATACGCAGTATTTT
>TRBV18|TRBD2|TRBJ2-7|-
CASSPPLAGSSYEQYF
TGTGCCAGCTCACCCCCCCTAGCGGGAAGCTCCTACGAGCAGTACTTC
>TRBV29-1|-|TRBJ1-4|-
CSVLRQGGEKLFF
TGCAGCGTTCTTAGGCAGGGCGGTGAAAAACTGTTTTTT
>TRBV4-1|-|TRBJ2-7|-
CASSQGAGVRDEQYF
TGCGCCAGCAGCCAAGGGGCAGGGGTTCGGGACGAGCAGTACTTC
>TRBV24-1|TRBD1|TRBJ2-2|-
CATSAGGKTGELFF
TGTGCCACCAGTGCAGGGGGCAAGACCGGGGAGCTGTTTTTT
>TRBV20-1|-|TRBJ1-4|-
CSALAREKLFF
TGCAGTGCTCTAGCGCGGGAAAAACTGTTTTTT
>TRBV7-2|-|TRBJ1-4|-
CASSLARGMSNEKLFF
TGTGCCAGCAGCTTAGCGCGAGGGATGTCTAATGAAAAACTGTTTTTT
>TRBV6-5|-|TRBJ1-1|-
CASSSMTAEAFF
TGTGCCAGCAGCTCTATGACAGCCGAAGCTTTCTTT
>TRBV24-1|TRBD1|TRBJ2-6|-
CATSDRDRAGANVLTF
TGTGCCACCAGTGATCGGGACAGGGCTGGGGCCAACGTCCTGACTTTC
>TRBV25-1|-|TRBJ1-2|-
CASSVRVGYGYTF
TGTGCCAGCAGTGTCAGGGTCGGCTATGGCTACACCTTC
>TRBV27|TRBD1|TRBJ1-5|-
CASSPATGSNQPQHF
TGTGCCAGCAGTCCCGCGACAGGGAGCAATCAGCCCCAGCATTTT
>TRBV2|TRBD2|TRBJ2-3|-
CASMSSGSPTDTQYF
TGTGCCAGCATGTCTAGCGGGAGTCCCACAGATACGCAGTATTTT
>TRBV7-9|-|TRBJ1-4|-
CASSFSGNEKLFF
TGTGCCAGCAGCTTTTCCGGTAATGAAAAACTGTTTTTT
>TRBV3-1/TRBV3-2|TRBD1|TRBJ1-2|-
CASSSRDRAFYGYTF
TGTGCCAGCAGCAGCCGGGACAGGGCCTTCTATGGCTACACCTTC
>TRBV11-2|-|TRBJ2-5|-
CASSLGQADQETQYF
TGTGCCAGCAGCTTAGGACAGGCTGATCAAGAGACCCAGTACTTC
>TRBV28|-|TRBJ1-3|-
CATKEGAAGNTIYF
TGTGCCACCAAGGAGGGTGCCGCTGGAAACACCATATATTTT
>TRBV6-5|TRBD1|TRBJ1-2|-
CASRETGGDGYTF
TGTGCCAGCAGGGAGACAGGGGGGGATGGCTACACCTTC
>TRBV5-1|-|TRBJ2-3|once
CASSLVSVAGADTQYF
TGCGCCAGCAGCTTGGTATCGGTTGCAGGGGCAGATACGCAGTATTTT
>TRBV2|-|TRBJ1-3|-
CASSGSGDGNTIYF
TGTGCCAGCAGTGGGTCAGGGGACGGAAACACCATATATTTT
>TRBV9|-|TRBJ2-5|-
CASSVDSPETQYF
TGTGCCAGCAGCGTAGACTCGCCAGAGACCCAGTACTTC
>TRBV18|TRBD1|TRBJ2-7|-
CASSLHRGDEQYF
TGTGCCAGCTCACTACACAGGGGGGACGAGCAGTACTTC
>TRBV7-2|TRBD2|TRBJ2-7|-
CASSPQGTSGSEQYF
TGTGCCAGCAGCCCCCAGGGGACTAGCGGGAGCGAGCAGTACTTC
>TRBV5-1|-|TRBJ1-5|-
CASSLGDLPGQPQHF
TGCGCCAGCAGCTTGGGAGACCTTCCAGGTCAGCCCCAGCATTTT
>TRBV7-9|TRBD2|TRBJ2-7|-
CASSPPGLAAPYEQYF
TGTGCCAGCAGCCCCCCCGGACTAGCGGCACCCTACGAGCAGTACTTC
>TRBV6-1|TRBD1|TRBJ2-3|-
CASSVTGGAGTDTQYF
TGTGCCAGCAGTGTAACAGGGGGCGCAGGCACAGATACGCAGTATTTT
>TRBV15|-|TRBJ2-7|-
CATSRGQGLGYEQYF
TGTGCCACCAGCAGAGGGCAGGGACTGGGATACGAGCAGTACTTC
>TRBV7-2|TRBD2|TRBJ2-2|-
CASSYSGRAGTGELFF
TGTGCCAGCAGTTATAGCGGGAGGGCGGGTACCGGGGAGCTGTTTTTT
>TRBV9|TRBD2|TRBJ2-1|-
CASSVGAGVGPGYNEQFF
TGTGCCAGCAGCGTAGGAGCGGGGGTAGGGCCGGGTTACAATGAGCAGTTCTTC
>TRBV30|-|TRBJ2-7|-
CAWRGFVAGKDPYEQYF
TGTGCCTGGAGGGGTTTTGTGGCGGGAAAAGACCCCTACGAGCAGTACTTC